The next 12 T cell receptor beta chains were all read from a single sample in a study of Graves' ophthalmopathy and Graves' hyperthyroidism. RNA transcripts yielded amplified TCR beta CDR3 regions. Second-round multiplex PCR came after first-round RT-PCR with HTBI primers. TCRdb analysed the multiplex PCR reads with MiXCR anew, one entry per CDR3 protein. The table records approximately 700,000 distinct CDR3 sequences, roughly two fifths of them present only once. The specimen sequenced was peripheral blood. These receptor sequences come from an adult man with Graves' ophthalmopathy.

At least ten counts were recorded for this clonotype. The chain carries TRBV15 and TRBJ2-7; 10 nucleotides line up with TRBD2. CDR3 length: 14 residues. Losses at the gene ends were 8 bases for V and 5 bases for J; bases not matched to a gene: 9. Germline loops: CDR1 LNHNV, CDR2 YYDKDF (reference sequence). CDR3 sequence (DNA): TGTGCCACCTCCGGGACTAGCGTTTCTAACGAGCAGTACTTC. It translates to CATSGTSVSNEQYF.

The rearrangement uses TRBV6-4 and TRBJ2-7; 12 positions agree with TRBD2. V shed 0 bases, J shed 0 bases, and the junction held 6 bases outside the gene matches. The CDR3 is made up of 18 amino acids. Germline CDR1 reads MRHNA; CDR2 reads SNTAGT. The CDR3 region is CASSDSKLAGGPSYEQYF. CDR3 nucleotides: TGTGCCAGCAGTGACTCGAAACTAGCGGGGGGCCCCTCCTACGAGCAGTACTTC.

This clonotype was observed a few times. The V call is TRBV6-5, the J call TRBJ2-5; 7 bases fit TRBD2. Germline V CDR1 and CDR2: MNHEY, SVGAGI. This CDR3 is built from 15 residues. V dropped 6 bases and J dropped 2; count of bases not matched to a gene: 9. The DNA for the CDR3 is TGTGCCAGCAGCAAAACGCTAGCGGTTCAAGAGACCCAGTACTTC. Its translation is CASSKTLAVQETQYF.

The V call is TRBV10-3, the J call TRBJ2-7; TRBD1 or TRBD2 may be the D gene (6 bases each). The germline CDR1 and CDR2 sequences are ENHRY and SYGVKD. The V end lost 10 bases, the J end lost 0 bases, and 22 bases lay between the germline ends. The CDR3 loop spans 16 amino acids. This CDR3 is CASSTRRGQSSYEQYF. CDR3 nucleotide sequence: TGTGCCAGCAGCACCCGACGGGGGCAGAGCTCCTACGAGCAGTACTTC.

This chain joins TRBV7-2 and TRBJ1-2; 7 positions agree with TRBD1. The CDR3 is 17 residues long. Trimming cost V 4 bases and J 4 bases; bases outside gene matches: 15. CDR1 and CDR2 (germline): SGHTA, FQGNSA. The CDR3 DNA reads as TGTGCCAGCAGCTGGGACAGCTTGGGCCGGGGGGGCTATGGCTACACCTTC. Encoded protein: CASSWDSLGRGGYGYTF.

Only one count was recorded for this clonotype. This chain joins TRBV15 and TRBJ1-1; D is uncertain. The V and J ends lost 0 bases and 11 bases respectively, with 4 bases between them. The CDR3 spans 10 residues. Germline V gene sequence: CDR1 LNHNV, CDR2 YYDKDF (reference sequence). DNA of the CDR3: TGTGCCACCAGCAGAGATCCTGCTTTCTTT. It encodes CATSRDPAFF.

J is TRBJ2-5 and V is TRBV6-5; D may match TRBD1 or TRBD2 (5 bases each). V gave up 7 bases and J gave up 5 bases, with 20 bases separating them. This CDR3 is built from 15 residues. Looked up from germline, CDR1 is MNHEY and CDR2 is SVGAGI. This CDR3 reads CASTRSGTRGETQYF. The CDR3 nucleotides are TGTGCCAGCACTCGATCGGGGACCCGAGGGGAGACCCAGTACTTC.

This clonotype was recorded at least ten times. This chain's CDR3 is CAIIPGLKSAGRQETQYF. In DNA, the CDR3 is TGTGCCATCATTCCGGGACTAAAATCAGCAGGGCGCCAAGAGACCCAGTACTTC. This chain uses TRBV10-3 with TRBJ2-5; 7 positions match TRBD2. This CDR3 contains 18 residues. V lost 7 bases to trimming and J lost 1 base; unmatched junction nucleotides: 18. The germline CDR1 and CDR2 sequences are ENHRY and SYGVKD.

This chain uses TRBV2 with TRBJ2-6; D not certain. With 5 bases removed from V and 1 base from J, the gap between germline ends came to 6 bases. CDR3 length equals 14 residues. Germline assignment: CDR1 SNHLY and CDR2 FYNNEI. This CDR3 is CASSTLSGANVLTF. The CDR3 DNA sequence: TGTGCCAGCAGTACATTGTCTGGGGCCAACGTCCTGACTTTC.

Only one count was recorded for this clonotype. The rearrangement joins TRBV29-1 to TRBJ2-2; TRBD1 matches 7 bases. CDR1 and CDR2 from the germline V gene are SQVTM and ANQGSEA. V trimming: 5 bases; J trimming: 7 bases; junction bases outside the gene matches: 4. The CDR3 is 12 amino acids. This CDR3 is CSVSQGIGELFF. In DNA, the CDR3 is TGCAGCGTTTCACAGGGGATCGGGGAGCTGTTTTTT.

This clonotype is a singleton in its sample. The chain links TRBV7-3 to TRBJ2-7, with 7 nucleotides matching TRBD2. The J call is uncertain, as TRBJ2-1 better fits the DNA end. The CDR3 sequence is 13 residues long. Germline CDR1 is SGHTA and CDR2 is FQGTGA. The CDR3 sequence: CASSLALSGEQFF. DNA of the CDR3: TGTGCCAGCAGCTTAGCCCTTAGCGGGGAGCAGTTCTTC.

DNA of the CDR3: TGCAGCACCCTCGAGGAGGGCAACGAAGCTTTCTTT. Translation gives CSTLEEGNEAFF. The rearrangement links TRBV29-1 to TRBJ1-1; D is ambiguous. The CDR3 covers 12 residues. Germline CDR1 SQVTM, CDR2 ANQGSEA. Trimming shortened V by 8 bases and J by 8 bases, and 18 bases separated the two germline ends.